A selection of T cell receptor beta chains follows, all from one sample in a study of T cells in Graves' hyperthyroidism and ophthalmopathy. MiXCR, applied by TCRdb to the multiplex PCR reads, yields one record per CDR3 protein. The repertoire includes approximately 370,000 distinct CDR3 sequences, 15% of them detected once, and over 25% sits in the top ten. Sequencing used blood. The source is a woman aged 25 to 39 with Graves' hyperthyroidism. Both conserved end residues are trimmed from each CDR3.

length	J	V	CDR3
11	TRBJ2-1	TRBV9	ASSVGVAYEQF
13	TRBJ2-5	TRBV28	ASIPRGSVVETQY
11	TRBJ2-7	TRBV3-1	ASSQVLGREQY
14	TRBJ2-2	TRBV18	ASSPRTGTNTGKLF
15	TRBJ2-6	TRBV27	ASSTGTGESGANVLT
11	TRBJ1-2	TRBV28	ASSLMGLYGYT
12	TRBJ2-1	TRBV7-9	ASSQTSGRDEQF
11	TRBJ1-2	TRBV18	ATAAGVDYGYT
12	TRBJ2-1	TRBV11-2	ASSNGTGDYEQF
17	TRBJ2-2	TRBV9	ASSVRDLGTSGWTGELF
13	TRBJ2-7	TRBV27	ASSNRPDDFYEQY
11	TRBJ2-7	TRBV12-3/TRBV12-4	ASSFLAGVEQY
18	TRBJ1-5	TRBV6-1	ASSFVPGGQIYGGNQPQH
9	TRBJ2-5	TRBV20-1	SARDRDRTY
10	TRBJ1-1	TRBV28	ASGSLNTEAF
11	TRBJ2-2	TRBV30	AWRSPGFGELF
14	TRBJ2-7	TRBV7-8	ASSSRTSGRAWEQY